This entry is about one TCR beta chain. The source of the sample is a study of blood T cell repertoires in COVID-19. CDR3 length: 15 residues. CDR1 and CDR2 from the germline V gene are MNHEY and SVGAGI. V shed 6 bases and J shed 0 bases, with 15 bases lying between them. As originally analysed: Reference gene primers were amplified, and this amplification served to estimate nucleated cell counts. The method was immunoSEQ multiplex PCR; TCRdb's version includes in-frame clones alone and lacks a portion of them. V and J calls and clone size follow that table, whereas D and trimming were derived from the DNA. Of approximately 130,000 clones in the sample, roughly 72% were seen once.

Sequenced sample: peripheral blood. V and J are TRBV6-5 and TRBJ2-7, with D perhaps TRBD2 (6 bases). This receptor was obtained from a human donor in a cohort sampled during active COVID-19. CDR3 nucleotide sequence: TGTGCCAGCAGCGGCCGGGAGACCGCCTCCTACGAGCAGTACTTC. The encoded protein is CASSGRETASYEQYF.